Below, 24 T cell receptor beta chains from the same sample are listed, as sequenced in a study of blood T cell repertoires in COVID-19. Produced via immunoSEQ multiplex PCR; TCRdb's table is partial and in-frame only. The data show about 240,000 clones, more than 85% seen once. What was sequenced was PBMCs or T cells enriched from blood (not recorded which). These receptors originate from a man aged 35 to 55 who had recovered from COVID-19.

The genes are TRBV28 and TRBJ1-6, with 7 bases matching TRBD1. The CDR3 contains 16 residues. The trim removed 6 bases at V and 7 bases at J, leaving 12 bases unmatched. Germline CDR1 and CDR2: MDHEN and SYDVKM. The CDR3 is CASSSDPGQSNSPLHF. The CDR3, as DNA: TGTGCCAGCAGCTCGGACCCGGGACAGTCAAATTCACCCCTCCACTTT. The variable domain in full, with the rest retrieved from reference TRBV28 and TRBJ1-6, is DVKVTQSSRYLVKRTGEKVFLECVQDMDHENMFWYRQDPGLGLRLIYFSYDVKMKEKGDIPEGYSVSREKKERFSLILESASTNQTSMYLCASSSDPGQSNSPLHFGNGTRLTVT.

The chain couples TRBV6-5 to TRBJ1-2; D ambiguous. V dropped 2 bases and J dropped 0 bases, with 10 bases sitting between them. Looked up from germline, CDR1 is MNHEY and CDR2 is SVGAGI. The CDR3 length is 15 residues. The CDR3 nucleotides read TGTGCCAGCAGTTACGTCCGGGGAACTAACTATGGCTACACCTTC. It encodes CASSYVRGTNYGYTF.

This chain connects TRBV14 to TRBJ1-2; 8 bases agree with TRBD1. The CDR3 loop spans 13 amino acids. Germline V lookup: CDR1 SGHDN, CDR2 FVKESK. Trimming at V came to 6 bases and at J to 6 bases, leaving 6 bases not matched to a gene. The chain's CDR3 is CASSLQGADGYTF. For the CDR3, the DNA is TGTGCCAGCAGTCTCCAGGGGGCTGATGGCTACACCTTC. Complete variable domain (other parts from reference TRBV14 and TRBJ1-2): EAGVTQFPSHSVIEKGQTVTLRCDPISGHDNLYWYRRVMGKEIKFLLHFVKESKQDESGMPNNRFLAERTGGTYSTLKVQPAELEDSGVYFCASSLQGADGYTFGSGTRLTVV.

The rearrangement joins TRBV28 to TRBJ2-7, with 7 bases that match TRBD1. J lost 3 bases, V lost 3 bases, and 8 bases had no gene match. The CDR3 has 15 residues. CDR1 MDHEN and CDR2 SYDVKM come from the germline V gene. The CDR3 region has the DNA TGTGCCAGCAGTTTGCGACAGGGTGGTCGCTACGAGCAGTACTTC. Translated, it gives CASSLRQGGRYEQYF.

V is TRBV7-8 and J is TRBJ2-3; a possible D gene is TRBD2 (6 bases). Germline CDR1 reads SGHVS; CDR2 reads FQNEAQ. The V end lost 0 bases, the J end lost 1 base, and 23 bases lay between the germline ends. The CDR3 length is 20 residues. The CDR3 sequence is CASSLAGDSSFRSRTDTQYF. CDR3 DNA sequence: TGTGCCAGCAGCTTAGCCGGGGACTCCTCCTTTAGGAGTCGCACAGATACGCAGTATTTT.

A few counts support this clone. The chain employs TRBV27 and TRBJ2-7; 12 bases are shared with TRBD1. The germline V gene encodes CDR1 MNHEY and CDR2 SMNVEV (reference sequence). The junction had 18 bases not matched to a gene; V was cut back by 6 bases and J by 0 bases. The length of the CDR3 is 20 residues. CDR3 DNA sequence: TGTGCCAGCAGCCTGTACCGGGACAGGGGGCTTGTTCCTCACTCCTACGAGCAGTACTTC. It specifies CASSLYRDRGLVPHSYEQYF.

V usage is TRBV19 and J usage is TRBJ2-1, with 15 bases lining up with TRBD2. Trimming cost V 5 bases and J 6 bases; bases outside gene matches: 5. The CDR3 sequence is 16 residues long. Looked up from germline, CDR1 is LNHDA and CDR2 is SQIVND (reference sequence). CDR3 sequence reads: CASSSRTSGRVNEQFF. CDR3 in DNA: TGTGCCAGTAGTTCAAGGACTAGCGGGAGGGTCAATGAGCAGTTCTTC.

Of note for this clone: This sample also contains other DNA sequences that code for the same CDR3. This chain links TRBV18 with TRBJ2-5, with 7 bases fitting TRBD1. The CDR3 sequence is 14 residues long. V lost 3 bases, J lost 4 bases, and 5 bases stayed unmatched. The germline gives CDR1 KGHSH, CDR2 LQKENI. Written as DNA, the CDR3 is TGTGCCAGCTCACCGAACAGGGGTAGAGAGACCCAGTACTTC. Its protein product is CASSPNRGRETQYF.

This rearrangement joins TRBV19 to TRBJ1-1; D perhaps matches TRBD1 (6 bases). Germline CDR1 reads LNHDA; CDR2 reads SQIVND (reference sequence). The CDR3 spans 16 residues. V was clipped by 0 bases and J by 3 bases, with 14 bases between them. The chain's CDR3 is CASSIDRTGRDTEAFF. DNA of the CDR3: TGTGCCAGTAGTATAGATCGAACAGGGAGGGACACTGAAGCTTTCTTT.

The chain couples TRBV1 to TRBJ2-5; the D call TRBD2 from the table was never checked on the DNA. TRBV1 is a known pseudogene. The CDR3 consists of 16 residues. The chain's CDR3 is CTSSHLAGGRKETQYF. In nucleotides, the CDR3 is TGCACCAGCAGCCACCTAGCGGGGGGGCGGAAGGAGACCCAGTACTTC.

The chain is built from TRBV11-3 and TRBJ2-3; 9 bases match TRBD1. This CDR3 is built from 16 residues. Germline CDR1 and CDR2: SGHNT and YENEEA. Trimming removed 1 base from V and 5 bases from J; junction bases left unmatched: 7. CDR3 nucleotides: TGTGCCAGCAGCTTAGGGGACAGGGTAGGAGAAGATACGCAGTATTTT. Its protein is CASSLGDRVGEDTQYF.

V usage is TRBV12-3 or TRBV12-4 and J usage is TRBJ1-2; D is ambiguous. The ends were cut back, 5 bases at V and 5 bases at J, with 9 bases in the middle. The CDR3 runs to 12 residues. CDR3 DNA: TGTGCCAGCAGTCCCAGCGGTTATGGCTACACCTTC. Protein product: CASSPSGYGYTF.

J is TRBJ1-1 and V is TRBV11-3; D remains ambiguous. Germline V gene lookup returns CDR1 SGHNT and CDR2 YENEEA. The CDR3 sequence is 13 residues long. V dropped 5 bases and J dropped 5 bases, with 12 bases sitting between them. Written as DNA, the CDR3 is TGTGCCAGCAGCCGACACTCGGGAACTGAAGCTTTCTTT. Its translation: CASSRHSGTEAFF.

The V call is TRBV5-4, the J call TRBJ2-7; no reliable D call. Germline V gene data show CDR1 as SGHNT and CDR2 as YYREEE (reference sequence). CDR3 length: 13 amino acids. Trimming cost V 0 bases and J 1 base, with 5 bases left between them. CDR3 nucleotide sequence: TGTGCCAGCAGCTTGGACCTATCCTACGAGCAGTACTTC. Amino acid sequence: CASSLDLSYEQYF.

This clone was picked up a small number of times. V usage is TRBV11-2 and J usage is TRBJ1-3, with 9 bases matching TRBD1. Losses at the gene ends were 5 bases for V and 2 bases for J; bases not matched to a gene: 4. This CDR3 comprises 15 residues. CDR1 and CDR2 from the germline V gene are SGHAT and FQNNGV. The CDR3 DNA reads TGTGCCAGCAGCCACAGGACAGGGGCTGGAAACACCATATATTTT. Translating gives CASSHRTGAGNTIYF.

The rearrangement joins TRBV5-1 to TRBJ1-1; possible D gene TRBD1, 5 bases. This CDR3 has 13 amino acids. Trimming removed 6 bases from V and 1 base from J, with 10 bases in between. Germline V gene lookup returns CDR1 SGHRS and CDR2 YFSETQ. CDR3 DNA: TGCGCCAGCATGGCAGGGTCGAACACTGAAGCTTTCTTT. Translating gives CASMAGSNTEAFF.

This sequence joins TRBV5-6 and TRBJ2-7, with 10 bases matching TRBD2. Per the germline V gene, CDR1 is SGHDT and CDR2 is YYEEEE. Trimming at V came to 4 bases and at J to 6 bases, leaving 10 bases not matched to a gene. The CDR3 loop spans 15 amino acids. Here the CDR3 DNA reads TGTGCCAGCAGCCCCCTTCTAGCGGGAGAGGGCGAGCAGTACTTC. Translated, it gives CASSPLLAGEGEQYF.

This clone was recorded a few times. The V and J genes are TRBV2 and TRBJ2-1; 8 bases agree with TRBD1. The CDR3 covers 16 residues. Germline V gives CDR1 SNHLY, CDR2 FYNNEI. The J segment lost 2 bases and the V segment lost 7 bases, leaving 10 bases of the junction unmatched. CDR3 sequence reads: CASIAQGATAYNEQFF. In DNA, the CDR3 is TGTGCCAGCATCGCCCAGGGGGCAACCGCCTACAATGAGCAGTTCTTC.

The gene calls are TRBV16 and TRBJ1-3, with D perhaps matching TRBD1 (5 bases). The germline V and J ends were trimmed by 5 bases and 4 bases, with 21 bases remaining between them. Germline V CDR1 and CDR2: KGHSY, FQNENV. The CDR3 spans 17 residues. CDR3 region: CASSELTGPSLGNTIYF. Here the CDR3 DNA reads TGTGCCAGCAGCGAACTCACAGGCCCCTCTCTGGGAAACACCATATATTTT.

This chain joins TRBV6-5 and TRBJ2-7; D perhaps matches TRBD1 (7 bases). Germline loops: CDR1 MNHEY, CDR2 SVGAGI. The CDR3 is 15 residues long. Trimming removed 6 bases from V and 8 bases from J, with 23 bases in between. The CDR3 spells CASRSDREAPNQQYF. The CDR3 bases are TGTGCCAGCAGGTCCGACAGGGAGGCCCCCAACCAGCAGTACTTC.

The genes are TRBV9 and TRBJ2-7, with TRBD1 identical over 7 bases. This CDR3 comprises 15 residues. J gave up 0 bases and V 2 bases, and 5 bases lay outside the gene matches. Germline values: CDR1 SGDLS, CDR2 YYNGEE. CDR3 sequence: CASSVTGAGSYEQYF. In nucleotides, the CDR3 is TGTGCCAGCAGCGTTACAGGGGCAGGCTCCTACGAGCAGTACTTC.

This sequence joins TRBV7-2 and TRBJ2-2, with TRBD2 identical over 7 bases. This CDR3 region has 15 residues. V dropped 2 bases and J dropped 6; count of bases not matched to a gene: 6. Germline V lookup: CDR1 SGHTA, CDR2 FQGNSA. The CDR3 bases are TGTGCCAGCAGCTTAAGACTGGCGGGAGCCGGGGAGCTGTTTTTT. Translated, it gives CASSLRLAGAGELFF.

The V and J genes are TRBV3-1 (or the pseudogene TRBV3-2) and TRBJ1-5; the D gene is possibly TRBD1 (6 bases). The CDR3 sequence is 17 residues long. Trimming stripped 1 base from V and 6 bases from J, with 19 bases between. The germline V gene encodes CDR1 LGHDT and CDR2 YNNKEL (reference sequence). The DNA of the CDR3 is TGTGCCAGCAGCCAAGGCCTTGGGGGCGGCCTGGCTCAGCCCCAGCATTTT. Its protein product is CASSQGLGGGLAQPQHF.

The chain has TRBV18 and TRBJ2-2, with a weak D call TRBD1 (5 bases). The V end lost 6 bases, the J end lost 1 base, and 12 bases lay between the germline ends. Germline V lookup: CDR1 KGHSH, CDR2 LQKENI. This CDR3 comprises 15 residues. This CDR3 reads CASSTSTGNTGELFF. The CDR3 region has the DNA TGTGCCAGCTCGACGTCCACAGGGAACACCGGGGAGCTGTTTTTT. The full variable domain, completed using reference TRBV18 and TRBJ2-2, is NAGVMQNPRHLVRRRGQEARLRCSPMKGHSHVYWYRQLPEEGLKFMVYLQKENIIDESGMPKERFSAEFPKEGPSILRIQQVVRGDSAAYFCASSTSTGNTGELFFGEGSRLTVL.